These 7 T cell receptor beta chains were sequenced from one sample in a study of blood T cell repertoires in COVID-19. Clones were sequenced by immunoSEQ multiplex PCR, and TCRdb holds only the in-frame ones, with some missing. Of approximately 70,000 clones in the sample, around 93% were seen once. The specimen was peripheral blood. The receptor set was obtained from a woman in her fifties or sixties with active COVID-19.

V is TRBV25-1 and J is TRBJ1-4; the D is unclear. CDR3 length: 15 amino acids. Germline-derived CDR1 and CDR2 are MGHDK and SYGVNS. The V gene lost 2 bases and the J gene lost 7 bases, with 14 bases spanning the gap. The CDR3 sequence is CASSEVFGFGEKLFF. The DNA for the CDR3 is TGTGCCAGCAGTGAAGTGTTCGGGTTTGGTGAAAAACTGTTTTTT.

V gene TRBV4-1 combines with J gene TRBJ2-3, with 7 bases lining up with TRBD2. The CDR3 is made up of 17 amino acids. CDR1 and CDR2 from the germline V gene are MGHRA and YSYEKL. V lost 4 bases and J lost 5; bases outside the gene matches: 15. The CDR3 DNA reads as TGCGCCAGCAGCCGAGGGCTCGGAGAGGGAGGGCTAGATACGCAGTATTTT. The encoded protein is CASSRGLGEGGLDTQYF.

The gene calls are TRBV20-1 and TRBJ1-1; D is unclear. This CDR3 has 11 amino acids. Germline V gene lookup returns CDR1 DFQATT and CDR2 SNEGSKA (reference sequence). Trimming took 5 bases from V and 12 from J, leaving 16 bases between them. CDR3 residues: CSAVEGGGTFF. The DNA for the CDR3 is TGCAGTGCTGTCGAGGGAGGCGGTACTTTCTTT.

The chain carries TRBV24-1 and TRBJ2-7; TRBD1 aligns across 11 bases. Losses at the gene ends were 4 bases for V and 4 bases for J; bases not matched to a gene: 5. CDR1 KGHDR and CDR2 SFDVKD come from the germline V gene. This CDR3 region has 15 residues. Here the CDR3 DNA reads TGTGCCACCAGTGACGGGGGGACAGGGGGATACGAGCAGTACTTC. Translation gives CATSDGGTGGYEQYF.

The chain uses TRBV5-1 and TRBJ2-3; D remains unclear. Germline loops: CDR1 SGHRS, CDR2 YFSETQ. V was cut by 0 bases and J by 2 bases, with 7 bases left in between. The CDR3 spans 14 residues. Written as DNA, the CDR3 is TGCGCCAGCAGCTTGGATGGAGTCACAGATACGCAGTATTTT. Translation gives CASSLDGVTDTQYF.

This clone was detected once. The chain combines TRBV3-1 (or the pseudogene TRBV3-2) with TRBJ2-7; 7 bases fit TRBD2. Germline loops: CDR1 LGHDT, CDR2 YNNKEL (reference sequence). Trimming took 4 bases from V and 0 from J; bases not matched to a gene: 3. This CDR3 contains 14 residues. The CDR3 spells CASSRLADSYEQYF. DNA of the CDR3: TGTGCCAGCAGCCGCCTAGCGGACTCCTACGAGCAGTACTTC.

This sequence joins TRBV5-1 and TRBJ1-2, with D possibly being TRBD1 (5 bases). CDR1 is SGHRS and CDR2 is YFSETQ in the germline V gene. Trimming stripped 4 bases from V and 7 bases from J, with 20 bases between. The CDR3 is 15 residues long. CDR3 nucleotides: TGCGCCAGCAGCCCAGCCGGGGGTTGGGGACGTGGCTACACCTTC. This codes for CASSPAGGWGRGYTF.